Following are 11 T cell receptor beta chains from one sample sequenced in a study of blood T cell repertoires in COVID-19. The table came from immunoSEQ multiplex PCR; TCRdb's copy has only in-frame clones and leaves some out. Counted here are some 8,300 clones, 80% to 90% occurring once; the ten biggest clones make up around 9%. The sample taken for sequencing was peripheral blood. Receptors were obtained from a man aged 55 to 70 with acute or convalescent COVID-19.

The chain recombines TRBV28 with TRBJ2-4; 8 positions match TRBD1. Germline CDR1 is MDHEN and CDR2 is SYDVKM. The CDR3 extends over 15 amino acids. Unmatched junction bases numbered 6, after V lost 5 bases and J lost 3 bases. The CDR3 spells CASSTQGAGKNIQYF. Written as DNA, the CDR3 is TGTGCCAGCAGTACCCAGGGGGCTGGCAAAAACATTCAGTACTTC.

The chain combines TRBV4-3 with TRBJ2-2, with D maybe TRBD2 (5 bases). The CDR3 is 15 residues long. Germline assignment: CDR1 LGHNA and CDR2 YSLEER. V was cut by 0 bases and J by 1 base, with 6 bases left in between. CDR3 nucleotide sequence: TGCGCCAGCAGCCAAGAAGAGGGGAACACCGGGGAGCTGTTTTTT. This sequence encodes CASSQEEGNTGELFF.

The chain is built from TRBV11-1 and TRBJ2-1, with 10 bases matching TRBD2. Germline V CDR1 and CDR2: SGHAT, FQDESV (reference sequence). The CDR3 is 16 residues long. The J segment lost 1 base and the V segment lost 8 bases, leaving 8 bases of the junction unmatched. CDR3 sequence: CASHPGLAASYNEQFF. The CDR3, as DNA: TGTGCCAGCCACCCCGGACTAGCGGCTTCCTACAATGAGCAGTTCTTC.

The chain uses TRBV25-1 and TRBJ1-1, with 9 positions matching TRBD1. The CDR3 extends over 13 amino acids. Trimming at V came to 6 bases and at J to 4 bases, leaving 3 bases not matched to a gene. Looked up from germline, CDR1 is MGHDK and CDR2 is SYGVNS. This chain's CDR3 is CASRQGAGTEAFF. The CDR3 coding sequence is TGTGCCAGCAGACAGGGGGCAGGCACTGAAGCTTTCTTT.

The rearrangement joins TRBV19 to TRBJ2-5, with D possibly TRBD2 on 6 matching bases. This CDR3 region has 15 residues. V dropped 5 bases and J dropped 1 base, with 14 bases sitting between them. Germline V gene sequence: CDR1 LNHDA, CDR2 SQIVND (reference sequence). As DNA, the CDR3 is TGTGCCAGTAGTTCCAGAGGGACTGGCCAAGAGACCCAGTACTTC. Translating it yields CASSSRGTGQETQYF.

This chain links TRBV9 with TRBJ2-6; D is possibly TRBD2 (5 bases). The V and J ends lost 4 bases and 3 bases respectively, with 17 bases between them. The CDR3 covers 17 residues. Germline-derived CDR1 and CDR2 are SGDLS and YYNGEE. The CDR3 nucleotides read TGTGCCAGCAGCCCCAGAGACGGAGCGGTTGGGGCCAACGTCCTGACTTTC. Encoded protein: CASSPRDGAVGANVLTF.

The chain employs TRBV15 and TRBJ2-7; the D gene is possibly TRBD2 (5 bases). The CDR3 totals 16 residues. Germline V gene sequence: CDR1 LNHNV, CDR2 YYDKDF (reference sequence). V was clipped by 5 bases and J by 13 bases, with 30 bases between them. CDR3 protein: CATSLGGARGLAGRYF. In DNA form, the CDR3 reads TGTGCCACCAGCCTTGGAGGAGCGCGAGGGCTCGCAGGTCGATACTTC. Full variable domain (remainder filled in from reference TRBV15 and TRBJ2-7): DAMVIQNPRYQVTQFGKPVTLSCSQTLNHNVMYWYQQKSSQAPKLLFHYYDKDFNNEADTPDNFQSRRPNTSFCFLDIRSPGLGDTAMYLCATSLGGARGLAGRYFGPGTRLTVT.

The chain couples TRBV5-1 to TRBJ1-2; 7 bases are shared with TRBD1. CDR1 and CDR2 (germline): SGHRS, YFSETQ. The CDR3 consists of 16 residues. J lost 0 bases, V lost 4 bases, and 9 bases had no gene match. CDR3 DNA sequence: TGCGCCAGCAGCATAACAGGGGCCCGGGCTAACTATGGCTACACCTTC. Encoded protein: CASSITGARANYGYTF.

This chain links TRBV6-4 with TRBJ2-2, with D possibly matching TRBD1 (6 bases). V lost 6 bases, J lost 5 bases, and 16 bases lay in between. Germline-derived CDR1 and CDR2 are MRHNA and SNTAGT. The CDR3 spans 15 residues. CDR3 bases: TGTGCCAGCAGAATGTCACAGGGTGGAACCGGGGAGCTGTTTTTT. Translated, it gives CASRMSQGGTGELFF.

This clone is large. This chain connects TRBV21-1 to TRBJ2-7; TRBD1, the table's D call, was not compared with the DNA. TRBV21-1 is listed as a pseudogene. This CDR3 has 14 residues. DNA of the CDR3: TGTGCCAGCAGCAAAAGGGACAACTCCTACGAGCAGTACTTC. It is translated as CASSKRDNSYEQYF.

The V call is TRBV27, the J call TRBJ1-4; TRBD1 aligns across 7 bases. This CDR3 has 17 amino acids. Germline assignment: CDR1 MNHEY and CDR2 SMNVEV (reference sequence). V lost 7 bases, J lost 10 bases, and 21 bases stayed unmatched. Written as DNA, the CDR3 is TGTGCCAGCACCCTAACCCTACAGGGGCCTAAAAGGGGAAAACTGTTTTTT. It yields the protein CASTLTLQGPKRGKLFF.